Presented here are 25 T cell receptor beta chains from one specimen sequenced in a study of PD-1 blockade in mismatch repair-deficient tumors. Generated by immunoSEQ multiplex PCR, the TCRdb table keeps only in-frame clones and is missing some. The sample consists of 45,000 to 55,000 clones, roughly 80% of them appearing once. Sequencing used peripheral blood, obtained about 4.5 months after starting pembrolizumab. The receptors stem from an adult with mismatch repair-deficient cancer.

The chain carries TRBV18 and TRBJ2-7, with 14 bases lining up with TRBD2. V lost 2 bases and J lost 2; bases outside the gene matches: 8. CDR3 length equals 18 residues. The germline V gene encodes CDR1 KGHSH and CDR2 LQKENI. CDR3 in DNA: TGTGCCAGCTCACCAGGGCCGAGACTAGCGGGAGGGACCTACGAGCAGTACTTC. Translating it yields CASSPGPRLAGGTYEQYF.

The V call is TRBV5-8, the J call TRBJ1-1; D is possibly TRBD1 (6 bases). The germline gives CDR1 SGHTS, CDR2 YDEGEE. The CDR3 extends over 13 amino acids. The V end was cut by 3 bases, the J end by 11 bases, with 17 bases between. The chain's CDR3 is CASSSTGPGGAFF. The DNA for the CDR3 is TGTGCCAGCAGCTCAACAGGGCCTGGAGGGGCTTTCTTT.

V gene TRBV4-2 combines with J gene TRBJ1-2; D may be TRBD1 (5 bases). Trimming took 7 bases from V and 1 from J, leaving 10 bases between them. Germline CDR1 reads LGHNA; CDR2 reads YNFKEQ. The CDR3 is made up of 13 amino acids. The CDR3 loop is CASTLDSNYGYTF. In DNA form, the CDR3 reads TGTGCCAGCACCCTTGACAGTAACTATGGCTACACCTTC.

The gene calls are TRBV11-2 and TRBJ1-1, with D hard to call. From germline, CDR1 is SGHAT and CDR2 FQNNGV. V was clipped by 2 bases and J by 4 bases, with 8 bases between them. The CDR3 has 13 amino acids. The CDR3 reads CASSLSTVTEAFF. The CDR3 DNA follows: TGTGCCAGCAGCTTATCGACGGTCACTGAAGCTTTCTTT. The whole variable domain, remainder taken from reference TRBV11-2 and TRBJ1-1, is EAGVAQSPRYKIIEKRQSVAFWCNPISGHATLYWYQQILGQGPKLLIQFQNNGVVDDSQLPKDRFSAERLKGVDSTLKIQPAKLEDSAVYLCASSLSTVTEAFFGQGTRLTVV.

The rearrangement uses TRBV19 and TRBJ1-3; D is uncertain. In germline, CDR1 is LNHDA, CDR2 SQIVND (reference sequence). The CDR3 sequence is 15 residues long. The V gene lost 5 bases and the J gene lost 2 bases, with 13 bases spanning the gap. The CDR3 DNA is TGTGCCAGTAGTGCCTGGGAAGACCCTGGAAACACCATATATTTT. This encodes CASSAWEDPGNTIYF.

This clone was counted between two and nine times. This rearrangement joins TRBV7-6 to TRBJ1-2, with 8 bases that match TRBD1. Trimming at V came to 3 bases and at J to 6 bases, leaving 3 bases not matched to a gene. The CDR3 spans 13 residues. Germline V lookup: CDR1 SGHVS, CDR2 FNYEAQ. The CDR3 nucleotides read TGTGCCAGCAGCTTTTTACAGGGGGATGGCTACACCTTC. This codes for CASSFLQGDGYTF.

The V gene is TRBV6-1, the J gene TRBJ2-1; possible D gene TRBD2, 5 bases. Germline V gene data show CDR1 as MNHNS and CDR2 as SASEGT. Trimming pared 0 bases from V and 4 bases from J, leaving 13 bases between. The CDR3 totals 16 residues. The CDR3 nucleotides read TGTGCCAGCAGTGAAGCTTCGGGAACGGGTTACAATGAGCAGTTCTTC. This translates into CASSEASGTGYNEQFF.

This rearrangement joins TRBV19 to TRBJ1-5; the match to TRBD1 covers 9 bases. J gave up 7 bases and V 8 bases, and 9 bases lay outside the gene matches. Germline CDR1 reads LNHDA; CDR2 reads SQIVND (reference sequence). The CDR3 is 14 residues long. CDR3 region: CASFSGTGRQPQHF. CDR3 nucleotides: TGTGCCAGTTTCTCCGGGACAGGGAGGCAGCCCCAGCATTTT.

The rearrangement joins TRBV7-2 to TRBJ2-1; possibly TRBD1 for D (5 bases). V lost 5 bases, J lost 9 bases, and 11 bases lay in between. Germline V gives CDR1 SGHTA, CDR2 FQGNSA. The CDR3 runs 12 residues. CDR3 sequence: CASSQGLREQFF. DNA for the CDR3: TGTGCCAGCAGCCAGGGCCTCCGTGAGCAGTTCTTC.

This chain connects TRBV19 to TRBJ2-6, with 7 bases fitting TRBD2. CDR3 length equals 14 residues. Germline CDR1 LNHDA, CDR2 SQIVND (reference sequence). Germline trimming cut 10 bases from V and 0 bases from J; bases unmatched to any gene: 3. CDR3 sequence reads: CATGGPSGANVLTF. In nucleotides, the CDR3 is TGTGCCACGGGAGGCCCCTCTGGGGCCAACGTCCTGACTTTC.

This clone was seen only once. The chain employs TRBV19 and TRBJ2-2; D gene uncertain. CDR3 length: 15 amino acids. Trimming removed 3 bases at V and 1 base at J, with 9 bases between. Germline loops: CDR1 LNHDA, CDR2 SQIVND (reference sequence). The chain's CDR3 is CASSINDLNTGELFF. The CDR3, as DNA: TGTGCCAGTAGTATTAACGACCTGAACACCGGGGAGCTGTTTTTT.

V and J are TRBV10-3 and TRBJ1-5, with a weak D call TRBD1 (6 bases). Germline CDR1 ENHRY, CDR2 SYGVKD. V gave up 7 bases and J gave up 5 bases, with 18 bases separating them. This CDR3 contains 15 residues. In DNA, the CDR3 is TGTGCCATCAAAAACGGGGGCGAGCTTTATCAGCCCCAGCATTTT. It codes for CAIKNGGELYQPQHF.

The chain carries TRBV30 and TRBJ2-2, with no clear D. The CDR3 consists of 14 residues. Germline V gene lookup returns CDR1 GTSNPN and CDR2 SVGIG (reference sequence). With 5 bases removed from V and 3 bases from J, the gap between germline ends came to 13 bases. The chain's CDR3 is CAWRWGRDTGELFF. CDR3 bases: TGTGCCTGGCGATGGGGTAGGGACACCGGGGAGCTGTTTTTT.

The CDR3 loop reads CASSLVRGEQFF. The CDR3 region has the DNA TGTGCCAGCAGCTTAGTCCGAGGCGAGCAGTTCTTC. The J gene is TRBJ2-1, the V gene TRBV7-2; D unresolved. Germline CDR1 and CDR2: SGHTA and FQGNSA. V was trimmed by 1 base and J by 10 bases, leaving 8 bases between them. This CDR3 has 12 residues.

V usage is TRBV6-1 and J usage is TRBJ2-5; possibly TRBD1 for D (5 bases). The CDR3 totals 14 residues. Germline-derived CDR1 and CDR2 are MNHNS and SASEGT. V lost 5 bases and J 5 bases, leaving 15 bases between the germline ends. CDR3 bases: TGTGCCAGCAGTCCGCTCCAGGGTCGCGAGACCCAGTACTTC. Its translation is CASSPLQGRETQYF.

The chain is built from TRBV29-1 and TRBJ1-1, with 8 nucleotides matching TRBD1. The ends lost 6 bases at V and 6 bases at J; junction bases unmatched: 6. This CDR3 region has 12 residues. Germline V lookup: CDR1 SQVTM, CDR2 ANQGSEA. The CDR3 loop reads CSVGQGGSEAFF. CDR3 DNA sequence: TGCAGCGTCGGACAGGGAGGGTCTGAAGCTTTCTTT. Combining the CDR3 with reference TRBV29-1 and TRBJ1-1 gives the whole variable domain SAVISQKPSRDICQRGTSLTIQCQVDSQVTMMFWYRQQPGQSLTLIATANQGSEATYESGFVIDKFPISRPNLTFSTLTVSNMSPEDSSIYLCSVGQGGSEAFFGQGTRLTVV.

The V gene is TRBV9, the J gene TRBJ2-1, with 11 bases that match TRBD2. This CDR3 region has 16 residues. Trimming at V came to 6 bases and at J to 8 bases, leaving 13 bases not matched to a gene. Looked up from germline, CDR1 is SGDLS and CDR2 is YYNGEE. The CDR3 protein is CASNDNLAGGSDEQFF. As DNA, the CDR3 is TGTGCCAGCAACGATAACCTAGCGGGAGGTTCGGATGAGCAGTTCTTC.

The gene calls are TRBV5-5 and TRBJ2-6; D uncertain. This CDR3 is built from 14 residues. Deletions cut 4 bases from V and 1 base from J, with 6 bases between. The germline V gene encodes CDR1 SGHKS and CDR2 YYEKEE (reference sequence). The CDR3 coding sequence is TGTGCCAGCAGCGGATGGTCTGGGGCCAACGTCCTGACTTTC. It is translated as CASSGWSGANVLTF.

This clone was seen more than once but under ten times. The chain couples TRBV10-2 to TRBJ2-7; D unclear. Trimming pared 2 bases from V and 3 bases from J, leaving 11 bases between. Germline CDR1 reads WSHSY; CDR2 reads SAAADI. This CDR3 has 14 residues. DNA of the CDR3: TGCGCCAGCAGTGAGACGTCTCCCCTCTACGAGCAGTACTTC. Protein sequence: CASSETSPLYEQYF.

The chain couples TRBV7-3 to TRBJ2-1, with a weak D call TRBD2 (5 bases). The CDR3 loop spans 16 amino acids. Germline CDR1 is SGHTA and CDR2 is FQGTGA. V gave up 5 bases and J gave up 1 base, with 15 bases separating them. Here the CDR3 DNA reads TGTGCCAGCAGCGTAAACCCCTCGGGGTCCTACAATGAGCAGTTCTTC. It codes for CASSVNPSGSYNEQFF.

The rearrangement uses TRBV28 and TRBJ2-3; D gene unclear. The CDR3 totals 11 residues. CDR1 and CDR2 from the germline V gene are MDHEN and SYDVKM. Trimming shortened V by 6 bases and J by 6 bases, and 7 bases separated the two germline ends. In nucleotides, the CDR3 is TGTGCCAGCAGGGGATATGATACGCAGTATTTT. Translation: CASRGYDTQYF.

This clone turned up a few times. This chain connects TRBV7-8 to TRBJ1-1, with unresolved D. V was shortened by 0 bases and J by 1 base, with 9 bases between the two germline ends. This CDR3 is built from 15 residues. Germline V gene data show CDR1 as SGHVS and CDR2 as FQNEAQ. CDR3 in DNA: TGTGCCAGCAGCTTAGCGCTATACGGGAACACTGAAGCTTTCTTT. It encodes CASSLALYGNTEAFF.

The chain uses TRBV29-1 and TRBJ2-5; no reliable D call. The CDR3 loop spans 15 amino acids. The V end was cut by 0 bases, the J end by 3 bases, with 14 bases between. Per the germline V gene, CDR1 is SQVTM and CDR2 is ANQGSEA. In nucleotides, the CDR3 is TGCAGCGTTGAAGATGCCTGGCAATGGGAAGAGACCCAGTACTTC. Protein: CSVEDAWQWEETQYF.

The rearrangement links TRBV6-1 to TRBJ1-2; D gene unclear. Trimming stripped 5 bases from V and 8 bases from J, with 18 bases between. Germline values: CDR1 MNHNS, CDR2 SASEGT. The length of the CDR3 is 14 residues. CDR3: CASSSPTVAWGYTF. The CDR3 DNA reads as TGTGCCAGCAGTTCCCCAACGGTGGCTTGGGGCTACACCTTC.

CDR3 protein: CASGPGLSTEYEQYF. The CDR3 DNA reads TGTGCTAGTGGTCCTGGACTGTCGACCGAATACGAGCAGTACTTC. V gene TRBV12-5 combines with J gene TRBJ2-7; D is possibly TRBD2 (5 bases). CDR1 and CDR2 (germline): LGHNT, FRNRAP. Trimming took 5 bases from V and 4 from J, leaving 18 bases between them. The CDR3 spans 15 residues.